This T cell receptor (beta chain) derives from a study of tumor and adjacent non-tumor tissue in lung cancer. General study points: Normal lung showed higher cumulative top 100 clone frequency than tumor.

This clonotype was observed many times. What it binds is not known. J was trimmed by 1 base and V by 6 bases; bases with no gene match: 12. The CDR3 has 16 amino acids. Germline V CDR1 and CDR2: MNHNS, SASEGT. This sample's RNA came from whole unsorted tissue. Chemotherapy-naive patients with new lung cancer underwent thoracic surgery in China, August–November 2014. Three rounds of nested PCR, following a modified ARM-PCR protocol, produced the TCRbeta library. A single record per CDR3 protein comes from TCRdb applying MiXCR to the multiplex PCR reads. Of 65,000 to 70,000 distinct CDR3 sequences listed, about three fifths are singletons.

The chain joins TRBV6-1 to TRBJ2-7; 7 bases fit TRBD2. The sample consisted of lung tumor tissue. The origin of this receptor is a man aged 45-60 years with non-small cell lung cancer. The CDR3 here is CASSPTGRSPSYEQYF. For the CDR3, the DNA is TGTGCCAGCAGCCCCACCGGGAGGTCGCCTTCCTACGAGCAGTACTTC.